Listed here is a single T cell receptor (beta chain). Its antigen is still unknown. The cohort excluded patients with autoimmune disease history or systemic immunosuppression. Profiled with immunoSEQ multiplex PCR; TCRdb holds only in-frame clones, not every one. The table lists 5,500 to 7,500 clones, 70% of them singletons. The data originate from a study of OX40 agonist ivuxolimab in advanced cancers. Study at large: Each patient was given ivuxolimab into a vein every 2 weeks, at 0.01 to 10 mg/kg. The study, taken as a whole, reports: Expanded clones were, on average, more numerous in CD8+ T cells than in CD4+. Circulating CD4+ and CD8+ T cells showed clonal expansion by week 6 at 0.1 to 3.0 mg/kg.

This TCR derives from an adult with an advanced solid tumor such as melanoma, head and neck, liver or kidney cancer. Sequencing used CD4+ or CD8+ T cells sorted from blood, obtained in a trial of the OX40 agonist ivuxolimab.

The chain's CDR3 is CASSSGAYEQYF. DNA of the CDR3: TGTGCCAGCTCTAGCGGGGCCTACGAGCAGTACTTC. The J gene is TRBJ2-7, the V gene TRBV7-2; 9 positions match TRBD2. Losses at the gene ends were 8 bases for V and 2 bases for J; bases not matched to a gene: 1. CDR3 length equals 12 residues. Germline CDR1 and CDR2: SGHTA and FQGNSA.